Shown below are 8 T cell receptor beta chains from a single sample sequenced in a study of blood T cell repertoires in COVID-19. TCRdb's table, derived via immunoSEQ multiplex PCR, lists solely in-frame clones and lacks some. The table has some 140,000 clones, less than 90% seen once. The sample taken for sequencing was peripheral blood. The receptors stem from a man aged 55 to 70 with acute or convalescent COVID-19.

This clone was counted a few times. The rearrangement links TRBV5-1 to TRBJ2-1; 7 positions agree with TRBD1. The CDR3 is 14 amino acids. V lost 8 bases, J lost 4 bases, and 9 bases stayed unmatched. Germline CDR1 and CDR2: SGHRS and YFSETQ. CDR3 residues: CASSPPGQYNEQFF. The CDR3, as DNA: TGCGCCAGTTCACCTCCGGGACAGTACAATGAGCAGTTCTTC.

This clone has just one count. The V gene is TRBV19, the J gene TRBJ1-4, with D perhaps matching TRBD1 (5 bases). Germline values: CDR1 LNHDA, CDR2 SQIVND (reference sequence). V shed 5 bases and J shed 7 bases, with 14 bases lying between them. The CDR3 is 14 residues long. As DNA, the CDR3 is TGTGCCAGTAGTCCCGGCAGGGTTGGTGAAAAACTGTTTTTT. It yields the protein CASSPGRVGEKLFF.

The chain combines TRBV18 with TRBJ2-3; 9 bases line up with TRBD1. Germline V gene data show CDR1 as KGHSH and CDR2 as LQKENI. V dropped 3 bases and J dropped 0; count of bases not matched to a gene: 1. The CDR3 covers 15 residues. In DNA form, the CDR3 reads TGTGCCAGCTCACCTGGACAGGGGAGCACAGATACGCAGTATTTT. Amino acids: CASSPGQGSTDTQYF. Full variable domain (remainder filled in from reference TRBV18 and TRBJ2-3): NAGVMQNPRHLVRRRGQEARLRCSPMKGHSHVYWYRQLPEEGLKFMVYLQKENIIDESGMPKERFSAEFPKEGPSILRIQQVVRGDSAAYFCASSPGQGSTDTQYFGPGTRLTVL.

The genes are TRBV19 and TRBJ2-2; D is unclear. Germline lookup yields CDR1 LNHDA and CDR2 SQIVND (reference sequence). V lost 5 bases and J lost 2, with 12 bases in between. There are 15 residues in the CDR3. Here the CDR3 DNA reads TGTGCCAGTAGTCCAGATTTGGTAAACACCGGGGAGCTGTTTTTT. Its translation: CASSPDLVNTGELFF.

The rearrangement links TRBV5-1 to TRBJ2-6; D remains ambiguous. V shed 4 bases and J shed 2 bases, with 4 bases lying between them. The CDR3 totals 13 residues. The germline CDR1 and CDR2 sequences are SGHRS and YFSETQ. The CDR3 DNA reads TGCGCCAGCAGCGAGACTGGGGCCAACGTCCTGACTTTC. This encodes CASSETGANVLTF.

This chain connects TRBV28 to TRBJ1-1; D gene unclear. V was clipped by 6 bases and J by 0 bases, with 8 bases between them. The CDR3 loop spans 13 amino acids. Germline values: CDR1 MDHEN, CDR2 SYDVKM. The DNA of the CDR3 is TGTGCCAGCAGCGGGAACATGAACACTGAAGCTTTCTTT. Translating gives CASSGNMNTEAFF.

The rearrangement uses TRBV4-2 and TRBJ2-1; 8 positions match TRBD1. This CDR3 spans 17 amino acids. J was trimmed by 0 bases and V by 4 bases; bases with no gene match: 8. Germline CDR1 is LGHNA and CDR2 is YNFKEQ. The CDR3 nucleotides read TGTGCCAGCAGCCGAGAAGCCGGGACAGGCTCCTACAATGAGCAGTTCTTC. Amino acids: CASSREAGTGSYNEQFF.

The genes are TRBV5-1 and TRBJ2-1; tentatively, D is TRBD1 (6 bases). CDR3 length equals 12 residues. Trimming cost V 3 bases and J 8 bases, with 9 bases left between them. Germline values: CDR1 SGHRS, CDR2 YFSETQ. CDR3 DNA sequence: TGCGCCAGCAGCTCCAGGGGTGATGAGCAGTTCTTC. Its translation is CASSSRGDEQFF. The full variable domain, its missing parts supplied by reference TRBV5-1 and TRBJ2-1, is KAGVTQTPRYLIKTRGQQVTLSCSPISGHRSVSWYQQTPGQGLQFLFEYFSETQRNKGNFPGRFSGRQFSNSRSEMNVSTLELGDSALYLCASSSRGDEQFFGPGTRLTVL.